This is a list of T cell receptor beta chains from one sample in a study of T cells after yellow fever vaccination. In TCRdb, the 5' RACE reads were re-called with MiXCR into one record per CDR3 protein. The table has a few hundred thousand distinct CDR3 sequences, 8.7% seen once. Sequencing used PBMCs, obtained on the day of the first yellow fever vaccination. The receptor set was obtained from a man between 18 and 35 years old who received the YFV17D yellow fever vaccine. The CDR3 runs from the conserved cysteine through the conserved F or W. The D gene is left open where the match is weak. Some rows have no size entry. The others give once, few or many, or a class for an expanded clone.

v_call	cdr3_length	clone_size	d_call	j_call	cdr3_nt	cdr3_aa
TRBV5-1	14	few	TRBD2	TRBJ2-3	TGCGCCAGCAGCTACCTAGCGGGGCAAGATACGCAGTATTTT	CASSYLAGQDTQYF
TRBV12-3/TRBV12-4	14	few	TRBD1	TRBJ2-5	TGTGCCAGCAGCTCCGGGACAGGGGGAGAGACCCAGTACTTC	CASSSGTGGETQYF
TRBV7-2	16	NA	TRBD1	TRBJ2-3	TGTGCCAGCAGCTGGGGACAGGGCTCTCTCACAGATACGCAGTATTTT	CASSWGQGSLTDTQYF
TRBV5-1	12	few	NA	TRBJ2-3	TGCGCCAGCAGCATTCAGCCGGATACGCAGTATTTT	CASSIQPDTQYF
TRBV7-9	17	many	NA	TRBJ1-4	TGTGCCAGCAGCTTAGAAACGTCTTTTGCAACTAATGAAAAACTGTTTTTT	CASSLETSFATNEKLFF
TRBV6-5	17	few	NA	TRBJ2-7	TGTGCCAGCAGTTACGGGGCAGTTATTCAAGACCCCTACGAGCAGTACTTC	CASSYGAVIQDPYEQYF
TRBV9	16	NA	TRBD1	TRBJ2-3	TGTGCCAGCAGCCCCGGGACAGGGGGCCTTGTAGATACGCAGTATTTT	CASSPGTGGLVDTQYF
TRBV5-1	15	few	NA	TRBJ1-2	TGCGCCAGCAGCTTGGAGGGGTATACTAACTATGGCTACACCTTC	CASSLEGYTNYGYTF
TRBV4-2	17	few	TRBD1	TRBJ2-6	TGTGCCAGCAGCCGGGAAACGACAGGGGTGGGGGCCAACGTCCTGACTTTC	CASSRETTGVGANVLTF
TRBV5-1	18	NA	TRBD2	TRBJ2-3	TGCGCCAGCAGCTTTCCGGGACTAGCGGGGGGCGGGACAGATACGCAGTATTTT	CASSFPGLAGGGTDTQYF
TRBV20-1	12	few	NA	TRBJ2-1	TGCAGTGCTAGCGGCAAAGGTCATGGGCAGTTCTTC	CSASGKGHGQFF
TRBV7-9	16	many	NA	TRBJ2-3	TGTGCCAGCAGCGAGTCTCAGGGGGGGCGCACAGATACGCAGTATTTT	CASSESQGGRTDTQYF
TRBV30	15	few	NA	TRBJ2-5	TGTGCCTGGAGGGGGAGGGGGCCCTTTGGGGAGACCCAGTACTTC	CAWRGRGPFGETQYF
TRBV9	16	NA	NA	TRBJ2-3	TGTGCCAGCAGCTCCCGACCAGGGTCGAGCACAGATACGCAGTATTTT	CASSSRPGSSTDTQYF
TRBV7-9	16	many	NA	TRBJ1-6	TGTGCCAGCAGCTTCGGACTAGCAGGCAATAATTCACCCCTCCACTTT	CASSFGLAGNNSPLHF
TRBV4-1	18	NA	NA	TRBJ2-4	TGCGCCAGCAGCCAAGATCTTCATAGGTGGAGACAGATAAACATTCAGTACTTC	CASSQDLHRWRQINIQYF
TRBV20-1	17	NA	NA	TRBJ2-4	TGCAGTGCTAGATCCTCACCTGGGGGCGCGTTACAAAACATTCAGTACTTC	CSARSSPGGALQNIQYF
TRBV28	14	few	NA	TRBJ1-6	TGTGCCAGCAGTTTCGGGGCTCACAATTCACCCCTCCACTTT	CASSFGAHNSPLHF
TRBV11-2	14	NA	NA	TRBJ2-2	TGTGCCAGCAGCTTGGACTATTTATCCGGGGAGCTGTTTTTT	CASSLDYLSGELFF
TRBV12-3/TRBV12-4	16	many	TRBD1	TRBJ2-1	TGTGCCAGCAGTCCACCCCGGGACAGGGTTGGTAATGAGCAGTTCTTC	CASSPPRDRVGNEQFF
TRBV28	17	NA	TRBD1	TRBJ2-3	TGTGCCAGCAGTACTGCGGTAGGGGGCGCAGGCGGGGATACGCAGTATTTT	CASSTAVGGAGGDTQYF
TRBV4-2	15	few	NA	TRBJ2-3	TGTGCCAGCAGCCAAGCCCAGGGTAGCACAGATACGCAGTATTTT	CASSQAQGSTDTQYF
TRBV24-1	13	NA	NA	TRBJ2-3	TGTGCCACCAGTGAGGTTAGCACAGATACGCAGTATTTT	CATSEVSTDTQYF
TRBV12-3/TRBV12-4	16	many	NA	TRBJ2-2	TGTGCCAGCAGTTTGGGTCTATTCAGGGCGGTCGGGGAGCTGTTTTTT	CASSLGLFRAVGELFF
TRBV7-9	13	few	NA	TRBJ1-6	TGTGCCAGCAGCTTGATTCCAGCATCACCCCTCCACTTT	CASSLIPASPLHF
TRBV12-3/TRBV12-4	14	NA	NA	TRBJ1-6	TGTGCCAGCAGTTTCCAGGCATATAATTCACCCCTCCACTTT	CASSFQAYNSPLHF
TRBV5-1	15	NA	NA	TRBJ2-2	TGCGCCAGCAGCTTGGACAGGGTTATCACCGGGGAGCTGTTTTTT	CASSLDRVITGELFF
TRBV20-1	9	few	NA	TRBJ1-4	TGCAGTGCTAGAGAAAAACTGTTTTTT	CSAREKLFF
TRBV10-3	14	few	NA	TRBJ1-3	TGTGCCATCAGGGCCCCGGCGGGCGGAAACACCATATATTTT	CAIRAPAGGNTIYF
TRBV24-1	15	few	TRBD1	TRBJ2-5	TGTGCCACCAGTGGGGCACAGGGGGCTTCAGAGACCCAGTACTTC	CATSGAQGASETQYF
TRBV6-5	15	few	TRBD2	TRBJ2-7	TGTGCCAGCAGTTACTTAGCGGGCGGTTCCTACGAGCAGTACTTC	CASSYLAGGSYEQYF
TRBV19	12	few	NA	TRBJ1-1	TGTGCCAGTAGCGACAGACAGGCGCCTCTAATTTTT	CASSDRQAPLIF
TRBV19	15	NA	TRBD1	TRBJ1-1	TGTGCCAGTAGTTTCCCGACAGGGCCGAACACTGAAGCTTTCTTT	CASSFPTGPNTEAFF
TRBV7-2	15	many	NA	TRBJ1-3	TGTGCCAGCAGCTTAATGGCTTACTCTGGAAACACCATATATTTT	CASSLMAYSGNTIYF
TRBV4-3	16	NA	TRBD2	TRBJ2-1	TGCGCCAGCAGCCAGGTTGGGACTAGCGGGGGGGATGAGCAGTTCTTC	CASSQVGTSGGDEQFF
TRBV27	14	NA	NA	TRBJ1-2	TGTGCCAGCAGTTTAAATGGGGCTAACTATGGCTACACCTTC	CASSLNGANYGYTF
TRBV20-1	14	NA	NA	TRBJ2-6	TGCAGTGCTAGAGATCCCACTGGGGCCAACGTCCTGACTTTC	CSARDPTGANVLTF
TRBV24-1	16	few	NA	TRBJ1-5	TGTGCCACCAGTGATCCTGGGCCACCCCACAATCAGCCCCAGCATTTT	CATSDPGPPHNQPQHF
TRBV19	14	many	TRBD1	TRBJ1-1	TGTGCCAGTAGTCCCCGACAGGGCGACACTGAAGCTTTCTTT	CASSPRQGDTEAFF
TRBV2	18	NA	TRBD2	TRBJ2-5	TGTGCCATCAGTACCCCAGTCGGGCTAGCGGGGGGCCAAGAGACCCAGTACTTC	CAISTPVGLAGGQETQYF
TRBV6-2/TRBV6-3	13	many	NA	TRBJ2-5	TGTGCCAGCAGACCGTGGACTGAGGAGACCCAGTACTTC	CASRPWTEETQYF
TRBV7-6	13	many	NA	TRBJ1-1	TGTGCCAGCAGTCGACAGGTGAACACTGAAGCTTTCTTT	CASSRQVNTEAFF
TRBV5-1	16	many	TRBD1	TRBJ1-2	TGCGCCAGCAGCCCCGAGGGGGCAATAGCTAACTATGGCTACACCTTC	CASSPEGAIANYGYTF
TRBV7-2	17	many	TRBD1	TRBJ2-3	TGTGCCAGCAGCTTTAGGACAGGGGGATCTAACACAGATACGCAGTATTTT	CASSFRTGGSNTDTQYF
TRBV28	16	many	NA	TRBJ2-3	TGTGCCAGCAGTCCCCCGGGAGTACGAAGTCCGGGTACGCAGTATTTT	CASSPPGVRSPGTQYF
TRBV4-3	13	few	TRBD2	TRBJ2-1	TGCGCCAGCAGCCAAGTAATGCGGGGGGGGCAGTTCTTC	CASSQVMRGGQFF
TRBV27	15	few	NA	TRBJ2-7	TGTGCCAGCAGTTTGGGGCCAGGGAGTTGGGGCGAGCAGTACTTC	CASSLGPGSWGEQYF
TRBV4-1	13	few	NA	TRBJ2-7	TGCGCCAGCAGCCAAGTGTACAGCGACGAGCAGTACTTC	CASSQVYSDEQYF
TRBV5-5	16	once	NA	TRBJ1-6	TGTACCAGCAGACCGACGGCTGGACTTCTTAATTCACCCCTCCACTTT	CTSRPTAGLLNSPLHF
TRBV4-1	15	few	NA	TRBJ2-5	TGCGCCAGCAGCCAAGGAGGAAGGGGCGTGAAGACCCAGTACTTC	CASSQGGRGVKTQYF
TRBV4-1	16	many	NA	TRBJ2-1	TGCGCCAGCAGCCAAGTACGAGGGGGGGTTTCAATGGAGCAGTTCTTC	CASSQVRGGVSMEQFF
TRBV19	14	few	TRBD1	TRBJ2-5	TGTGCCAGTACCCGGACAGGCTTAGCGGAGACCCAGTACTTC	CASTRTGLAETQYF
TRBV4-1	15	many	NA	TRBJ1-2	TGCGCCAGCAGCCCCAATCCCGGCCCTAACTATGGCTACACCTTC	CASSPNPGPNYGYTF
TRBV28	14	many	NA	TRBJ1-3	TGTGCCAGCAGCCCCCATCGGCAAGGTAACACCATATATTTT	CASSPHRQGNTIYF